One and the same sample provided the 4 T cell receptor beta chains below, sequenced in a study of T cells in Graves' hyperthyroidism and ophthalmopathy (dated by TCRdb to 2018 to 2020). Library prep was done by multiplex PCR. TCRdb shows the sequencer as Illumina HiSeq 2000. The TCR beta CDR3 regions were amplified from RNA transcripts. The TCR CDR3 was subjected to a first round of RT-PCR using the HTBI primer set and the Qiagen OneStep RT-PCR kit. TCRdb ran its own pipeline on the public reads, namely fastp trimming at Q25 and MiXCR clone calling, and kept in-frame beta chains. When rows share a CDR3 protein, they turn into one entry using the most common DNA and genes. This sample comprises 750,000 to 950,000 distinct CDR3 sequences, 35% to 45% of them detected only once. The ten largest clonotypes hold about 8.9% of the sample. The sequencing input was blood. All receptors come from a man aged 18 to 29 with Graves' hyperthyroidism.

This clonotype was seen at least ten times. The chain has TRBV12-3 or TRBV12-4 and TRBJ1-2; D gene uncertain. The CDR3 totals 14 residues. The V end was cut by 3 bases, the J end by 0 bases, with 8 bases between. This chain's CDR3 is CASSLKGANYGYTF. CDR3 DNA sequence: TGTGCCAGCAGTTTGAAGGGAGCTAACTATGGCTACACCTTC.

V gene TRBV7-2 combines with J gene TRBJ2-7; D is possibly TRBD2 (6 bases). This CDR3 is built from 13 residues. Germline V CDR1 and CDR2: SGHTA, FQGNSA. Between the trimmed V and J ends, which lost 5 bases and 7 bases, there was a span of 15 bases. This CDR3 reads CASSGTVSGEQYF. The DNA for the CDR3 is TGTGCCAGCAGCGGGACTGTATCGGGGGAGCAGTACTTC. Combining the CDR3 with reference TRBV7-2 and TRBJ2-7 gives the whole variable domain GAGVSQSPSNKVTEKGKDVELRCDPISGHTALYWYRQSLGQGLEFLIYFQGNSAPDKSGLPSDRFSAERTGGSVSTLTIQRTQQEDSAVYLCASSGTVSGEQYFGPGTRLTVT.

This clonotype was counted a few times. The chain recombines TRBV7-9 with TRBJ2-7; 9 bases agree with TRBD2. Germline CDR1 SEHNR, CDR2 FQNEAQ (reference sequence). V shed 4 bases, J shed 0 bases, and the junction held 7 bases outside the gene matches. This CDR3 is built from 16 residues. The CDR3 is CASSSLAGGPSYEQYF. In nucleotides, the CDR3 is TGTGCCAGCAGCTCCCTGGCGGGAGGGCCCTCCTACGAGCAGTACTTC.

The chain uses TRBV2 and TRBJ1-6; D unclear. The length of the CDR3 is 15 residues. Trimming removed 8 bases at V and 5 bases at J, with 16 bases between. Germline values: CDR1 SNHLY, CDR2 FYNNEI. CDR3 in DNA: TGTGCCAGCCCCTACGAGGGAGCCAATAATTCACCCCTCCACTTT. It is translated as CASPYEGANNSPLHF.